This passage covers 2 T cell receptor beta chains from one sample sequenced in a study of T-cell reconstitution after alpha-beta-depleted transplantation in children. TCRbeta library construction was performed incorporating unique molecular identifiers. MiXCR was run by TCRdb on the PCR reads, yielding one entry per CDR3 protein. The data contain around 800,000 distinct CDR3 sequences, roughly 15% of them singletons. Sequences were derived from PBMCs, mostly from graft donor cells, sampled 360 days after TCRalphabeta/CD19-depleted stem cell transplant. The source of these receptors is a male patient younger than 18 who had a stem cell transplant for acute lymphoblastic leukemia, so the T cells may come from the graft donor.

This clonotype was observed a handful of times. The J gene is TRBJ2-1, the V gene TRBV14; TRBD2 aligns across 9 bases. The CDR3 has 14 amino acids. The junction had 6 bases not matched to a gene; V was cut back by 6 bases and J by 6 bases. CDR1 is SGHDN, CDR2 FVKESK, per germline. CDR3 in amino acids: CASRLGSGSNEQFF. The CDR3 DNA reads TGTGCCAGCAGACTCGGTAGCGGGAGCAATGAGCAGTTCTTC. The complete variable domain, with remaining parts taken from reference TRBV14 and TRBJ2-1, reads EAGVTQFPSHSVIEKGQTVTLRCDPISGHDNLYWYRRVMGKEIKFLLHFVKESKQDESGMPNNRFLAERTGGTYSTLKVQPAELEDSGVYFCASRLGSGSNEQFFGPGTRLTVL.

This clonotype was counted a few times. The J gene is TRBJ1-6, the V gene TRBV29-1; unclear D gene. Trimming left V 7 bases short and J 7 bases short, with 5 bases between. This CDR3 has 10 amino acids. The germline CDR1 and CDR2 sequences are SQVTM and ANQGSEA. The CDR3 DNA reads as TGCAGCGCCCTAAATTCACCCCTCCACTTT. The encoded protein is CSALNSPLHF. The full variable domain, rest sourced from reference TRBV29-1 and TRBJ1-6, is SAVISQKPSRDICQRGTSLTIQCQVDSQVTMMFWYRQQPGQSLTLIATANQGSEATYESGFVIDKFPISRPNLTFSTLTVSNMSPEDSSIYLCSALNSPLHFGNGTRLTVT.